These 21 T cell receptor beta chains were sequenced from one sample in a study of neurological immune-mediated disorders. TCRdb re-called the 5' RACE reads through MiXCR, storing one row per CDR3 protein. This repertoire shows more than 30,000 distinct CDR3 sequences, about 4.8% found once; its top ten account for about 21%. The sequencing input was PBMCs. The receptors were sampled from a man aged 18-30 years in good health.

This clonotype came up many times. The V gene is TRBV5-1, the J gene TRBJ2-3; a possible D gene is TRBD2 (5 bases). Germline CDR1 SGHRS, CDR2 YFSETQ. The CDR3 runs 17 residues. Trimming took 4 bases from V and 1 from J, leaving 19 bases between them. The CDR3: CASSPAGQPFGTDTQYF. CDR3 DNA: TGCGCCAGCAGCCCGGCGGGCCAACCCTTTGGCACAGATACGCAGTATTTT.

This clonotype was seen ten or more times. The chain joins TRBV7-2 to TRBJ1-5; no reliable D call. The V end lost 1 base, the J end lost 0 bases, and 10 bases lay between the germline ends. CDR1 SGHTA and CDR2 FQGNSA come from the germline V gene. CDR3 length: 16 residues. The CDR3 reads CASSLVSGYSNQPQHF. CDR3 sequence (DNA): TGTGCCAGCAGCTTAGTATCGGGTTATAGCAATCAGCCCCAGCATTTT.

This clonotype was seen at least ten times. V usage is TRBV20-1 and J usage is TRBJ1-5; no definite D call. The CDR3 is 15 residues long. Per the germline V gene, CDR1 is DFQATT and CDR2 is SNEGSKA (reference sequence). V was trimmed by 3 bases and J by 9 bases, leaving 21 bases between them. In DNA form, the CDR3 reads TGCAGTGCTAGCGGAGCAGGTCAATATGCGAGGCCCCAGCATTTT. This translates into CSASGAGQYARPQHF.

This clonotype was seen at least ten times. At one end the junction does not follow the germline gene, possibly because of a read error. The V call is TRBV7-9, the J call TRBJ2-7; TRBD1 might be the D (6 bases). The CDR3 loop spans 12 amino acids. Germline CDR1 and CDR2: SEHNR and FQNEAQ (reference sequence). CDR3 amino acids: CASSLVPTGLIF. DNA of the CDR3: TGTGCCAGCAGCTTAGTTCCGACAGGTCTAATCTTC.

On this clonotype itself: With a much larger clone just one base away, this may be a read error. This sequence joins TRBV9 and TRBJ1-1, with D unresolved. Trimming pared 5 bases from V and 6 bases from J, leaving 11 bases between. Germline V gives CDR1 SGDLS, CDR2 YYNGEE. The CDR3 sequence is 12 residues long. The CDR3: CASRENSAEAFF. The CDR3 nucleotides read TGTGCCAGCAGGGAGAACAGCGCTGAAGCTTTCTTT.

This clonotype was detected ten times or more. The CDR3 sequence is CASWDVGGVWETQYF. In DNA, the CDR3 is TGTGCCAGCTGGGACGTCGGGGGGGTCTGGGAGACCCAGTACTTC. V gene TRBV5-5 combines with J gene TRBJ2-5; 8 nucleotides align to TRBD2. CDR3 length: 15 residues. Germline V gene lookup returns CDR1 SGHKS and CDR2 YYEKEE (reference sequence). J gave up 5 bases and V 7 bases, and 13 bases lay outside the gene matches.

Ten or more counts support this clonotype. CDR3 DNA sequence: TGTGCCAGCAGCCAAGTGGACCGCGGTTCACCCCTCCACTTT. Translation: CASSQVDRGSPLHF. V usage is TRBV14 and J usage is TRBJ1-6; D not certain. Germline assignment: CDR1 SGHDN and CDR2 FVKESK. Deletions cut 1 base from V and 9 bases from J, with 10 bases between. This CDR3 is built from 14 residues. Full variable domain (missing parts from reference TRBV14 and TRBJ1-6): EAGVTQFPSHSVIEKGQTVTLRCDPISGHDNLYWYRRVMGKEIKFLLHFVKESKQDESGMPNNRFLAERTGGTYSTLKVQPAELEDSGVYFCASSQVDRGSPLHFGNGTRLTVT.

This clonotype was seen repeatedly, ten times or more. The rearrangement joins TRBV18 to TRBJ2-2; a weak D match, TRBD2 (5 bases). The V end lost 0 bases, the J end lost 5 bases, and 7 bases lay between the germline ends. The germline gives CDR1 KGHSH, CDR2 LQKENI. The CDR3 is 14 residues long. The CDR3 bases are TGTGCCAGCTCACCACCTCGCGGGACCGGGGAGCTGTTTTTT. Its protein product is CASSPPRGTGELFF.

Many counts were recorded for this clonotype. J is TRBJ1-5 and V is TRBV20-1, with D unclear. The germline gives CDR1 DFQATT, CDR2 SNEGSKA (reference sequence). The CDR3 runs 13 residues. V was pared by 4 bases and J by 8 bases, with 15 bases between. CDR3 loop: CSATGRSGEPQHF. In nucleotides, the CDR3 is TGCAGTGCTACTGGACGGTCCGGGGAGCCCCAGCATTTT.

This clonotype was seen repeatedly, ten times or more. V usage is TRBV20-1 and J usage is TRBJ2-3; possibly TRBD2 for D (5 bases). The CDR3 sequence is 12 residues long. The germline V gene has CDR1 DFQATT and CDR2 SNEGSKA (reference sequence). CDR3 loop: CSRQRSGLMQYF. DNA of the CDR3: TGCAGCCGGCAGAGGTCCGGACTGATGCAGTATTTT.

At least ten counts were recorded for this clonotype. V and J are TRBV10-3 and TRBJ2-7; tentatively, D is TRBD1 (5 bases). CDR1 is ENHRY and CDR2 is SYGVKD in the germline V gene. The V gene lost 2 bases and the J gene lost 1 base, with 15 bases spanning the gap. The CDR3 spans 16 residues. For the CDR3, the DNA is TGTGCCATCAGTGAGCGCATGGCCCAGGGATCCTACGAGCAGTACTTC. Translated, it gives CAISERMAQGSYEQYF.

This clonotype was counted at least ten times. The V and J genes are TRBV5-1 and TRBJ1-2; tentatively, D is TRBD1 (6 bases). The CDR3 spans 17 residues. V lost 4 bases to trimming and J lost 7 bases, with 26 bases between them. Germline V gene lookup returns CDR1 SGHRS and CDR2 YFSETQ. The CDR3 region has the DNA TGCGCCAGCAGCCTGGGCCTTCCCGGGACAACCTACGGTGGCTACACCTTC. Its protein product is CASSLGLPGTTYGGYTF. Combining the CDR3 with reference TRBV5-1 and TRBJ1-2 gives the whole variable domain KAGVTQTPRYLIKTRGQQVTLSCSPISGHRSVSWYQQTPGQGLQFLFEYFSETQRNKGNFPGRFSGRQFSNSRSEMNVSTLELGDSALYLCASSLGLPGTTYGGYTFGSGTRLTVV.

In its sample, this clonotype was seen many times. The chain recombines TRBV24-1 with TRBJ2-1; 10 positions match TRBD2. Germline V CDR1 and CDR2: KGHDR, SFDVKD. This CDR3 comprises 17 residues. V dropped 0 bases and J dropped 1; count of bases not matched to a gene: 2. CDR3 amino acids: CATSDLASGGSYNEQFF. As DNA, the CDR3 is TGTGCCACCAGTGATTTGGCTAGCGGGGGATCCTACAATGAGCAGTTCTTC.

This clonotype appeared many times. This sequence joins TRBV3-1 and TRBJ1-6; 7 positions agree with TRBD1. This CDR3 has 16 residues. The V gene end was trimmed by 1 base and the J gene end by 7 bases; junction bases not matched to a gene: 7. Germline V gene sequence: CDR1 LGHDT, CDR2 YNNKEL (reference sequence). The CDR3 nucleotides are TGTGCCAGCAGCCAAGGCTACGGGGACAGAAATTCACCCCTCCACTTT. It is translated as CASSQGYGDRNSPLHF.

The table lists this clonotype with many counts. The rearrangement joins TRBV10-3 to TRBJ2-3, with TRBD1 identical over 8 bases. There are 15 residues in the CDR3. V shed 4 bases, J shed 3 bases, and the junction held 6 bases outside the gene matches. Germline V gene data show CDR1 as ENHRY and CDR2 as SYGVKD. The CDR3 reads CAISAPGGRTDTQYF. The CDR3 nucleotides are TGTGCCATCAGTGCGCCAGGGGGCAGGACAGATACGCAGTATTTT.

This clonotype was counted ten times or more. The chain employs TRBV5-1 and TRBJ2-2; 10 bases are shared with TRBD2. Germline V gives CDR1 SGHRS, CDR2 YFSETQ. The CDR3 has 15 residues. The V gene end was trimmed by 7 bases and the J gene end by 1 base; junction bases not matched to a gene: 4. For the CDR3, the DNA is TGCGCCAGCCTAGCGGGGGATATGAACACCGGGGAGCTGTTTTTT. Protein: CASLAGDMNTGELFF.

This clonotype was recorded at least ten times. The V gene is TRBV5-6, the J gene TRBJ1-6, with D possibly TRBD1 on 6 matching bases. V was shortened by 3 bases and J by 8 bases, with 24 bases between the two germline ends. CDR1 is SGHDT and CDR2 is YYEEEE in the germline V gene. The CDR3 spans 18 residues. In DNA form, the CDR3 reads TGTGCCAGCAGCTCCCCGTCAACAGGGCTCACAATCGATTCACCCCTCCACTTT. It encodes CASSSPSTGLTIDSPLHF.

Ten or more counts support this clonotype. This chain uses TRBV7-2 with TRBJ2-3; TRBD2 is a possible D gene (6 bases). This CDR3 has 17 amino acids. Germline loops: CDR1 SGHTA, CDR2 FQGNSA. The V end lost 1 base, the J end lost 1 base, and 15 bases lay between the germline ends. In DNA, the CDR3 is TGTGCCAGCAGCTTAGATGCGGGGAATCGGGGCACAGATACGCAGTATTTT. Its translation: CASSLDAGNRGTDTQYF.

This clonotype was picked up many times. The genes are TRBV5-1 and TRBJ2-7; possible D gene TRBD1, 8 bases. From germline, CDR1 is SGHRS and CDR2 YFSETQ. The CDR3 covers 15 residues. V lost 4 bases and J 3 bases, leaving 17 bases between the germline ends. The CDR3 sequence: CASSLGGTGYYEQYF. CDR3 sequence (DNA): TGCGCCAGCAGCCTGGGGGGGACAGGATACTACGAGCAGTACTTC. The full variable domain, its missing parts supplied by reference TRBV5-1 and TRBJ2-7, is KAGVTQTPRYLIKTRGQQVTLSCSPISGHRSVSWYQQTPGQGLQFLFEYFSETQRNKGNFPGRFSGRQFSNSRSEMNVSTLELGDSALYLCASSLGGTGYYEQYFGPGTRLTVT.

This clonotype came up many times. The chain carries TRBV5-1 and TRBJ1-1, with D uncertain. The germline V gene has CDR1 SGHRS and CDR2 YFSETQ. With 0 bases removed from V and 0 bases from J, the gap between germline ends came to 6 bases. This CDR3 has 14 residues. The CDR3 region has the DNA TGCGCCAGCAGCTTGGACAGTATGAACACTGAAGCTTTCTTT. Translated: CASSLDSMNTEAFF.

The V and J genes are TRBV20-1 and TRBJ1-1; D ambiguous. The CDR3 spans 15 residues. V dropped 2 bases and J dropped 1 base, with 14 bases sitting between them. Germline values: CDR1 DFQATT, CDR2 SNEGSKA (reference sequence). The CDR3 coding sequence is TGCAGTGCTAGATCCTATAACAGCCAGAACACTGAAGCTTTCTTT. Its translation is CSARSYNSQNTEAFF.